This TCR beta chain was captured in a study of spatial heterogeneity in lung cancer. Time point meaning: blood at routine non-recurrence follow-up after resection. This CDR3 is 14 amino acids long. V was pared by 3 bases and J by 8 bases, with 14 bases between. CDR1 is ENHRY, CDR2 SYGVKD, per germline. This clonotype turned up a few times. MiXCR, run by TCRdb on the 5' RACE reads, gives a single entry per CDR3 protein. The sample holds around 70,000 distinct CDR3 sequences, approximately 8.9% seen once. This TCR came from a female donor with early-stage non-small cell lung cancer. The V gene is TRBV10-3, the J gene TRBJ2-1, with D possibly being TRBD2 (6 bases). The specimen comprised PBMCs, sampled at follow-up. The CDR3 bases are TGTGCCATCAGTGACGTGGGAGGTGTCGATGAGCAGTTCTTC. Translation gives CAISDVGGVDEQFF.